The source of this TCR beta chain is a study of blood T cell repertoires in COVID-19. The wider study: The study drew acute and convalescent COVID-19 samples from the United States, Italy and Spain.

Those enrolled in Seattle joined during active infection and were followed longitudinally afterward. Clones were sequenced by immunoSEQ multiplex PCR, and TCRdb holds only the in-frame ones, with some missing. This sample has 200,000 to 250,000 clones; less than 85% occur once, and the top ten carry 7.5% to 9%. Germline V gene data show CDR1 as SNHLY and CDR2 as FYNNEI. V shed 1 base and J shed 2 bases, with 5 bases lying between them. This CDR3 has 13 amino acids. The rearrangement joins TRBV2 to TRBJ1-2; D may be TRBD1 (5 bases). Source material: peripheral blood. This clonotype originated in a woman older than 75 with COVID-19, enrolled during active disease. The CDR3 DNA follows: TGTGCCAGCAGTGAAGACAGGAACTATGGCTACACCTTC. It specifies CASSEDRNYGYTF. The complete variable domain, with remaining parts taken from reference TRBV2 and TRBJ1-2, reads EPEVTQTPSHQVTQMGQEVILRCVPISNHLYFYWYRQILGQKVEFLVSFYNNEISEKSEIFDDQFSVERPDGSNFTLKIRSTKLEDSAMYFCASSEDRNYGYTFGSGTRLTVV.